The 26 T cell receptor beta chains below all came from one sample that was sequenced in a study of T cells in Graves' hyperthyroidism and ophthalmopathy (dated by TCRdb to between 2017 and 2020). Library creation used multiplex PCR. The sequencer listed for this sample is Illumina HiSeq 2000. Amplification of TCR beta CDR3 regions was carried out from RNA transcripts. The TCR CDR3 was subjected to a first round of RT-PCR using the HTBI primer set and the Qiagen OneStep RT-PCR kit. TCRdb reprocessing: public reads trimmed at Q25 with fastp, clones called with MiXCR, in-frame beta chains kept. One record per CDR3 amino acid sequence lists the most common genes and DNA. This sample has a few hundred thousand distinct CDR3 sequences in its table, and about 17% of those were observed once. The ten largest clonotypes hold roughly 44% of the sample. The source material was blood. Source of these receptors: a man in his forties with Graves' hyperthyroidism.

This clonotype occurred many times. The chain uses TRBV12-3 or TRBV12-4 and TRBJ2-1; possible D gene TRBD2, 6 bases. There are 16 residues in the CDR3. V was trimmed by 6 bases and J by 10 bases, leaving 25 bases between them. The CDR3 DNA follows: TGTGCCAGCAGCGCTCTGGTCCCGCGGGGATTAGGAGAGCAGTTCTTC. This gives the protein CASSALVPRGLGEQFF.

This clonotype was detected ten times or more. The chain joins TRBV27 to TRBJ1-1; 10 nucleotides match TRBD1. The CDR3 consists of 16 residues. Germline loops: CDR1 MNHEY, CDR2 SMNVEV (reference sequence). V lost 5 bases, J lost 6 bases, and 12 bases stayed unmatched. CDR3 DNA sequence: TGTGCCAGCAGTCACCCAACCGGGACAGGGGCAGCTGAAGCTTTCTTT. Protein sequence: CASSHPTGTGAAEAFF.

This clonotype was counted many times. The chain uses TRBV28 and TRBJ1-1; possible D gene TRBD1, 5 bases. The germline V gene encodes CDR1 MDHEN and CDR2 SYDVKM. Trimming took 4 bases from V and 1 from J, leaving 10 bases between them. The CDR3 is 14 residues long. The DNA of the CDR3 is TGTGCCAGCAGTTCGGCGGGGGGGAACACTGAAGCTTTCTTT. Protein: CASSSAGGNTEAFF.

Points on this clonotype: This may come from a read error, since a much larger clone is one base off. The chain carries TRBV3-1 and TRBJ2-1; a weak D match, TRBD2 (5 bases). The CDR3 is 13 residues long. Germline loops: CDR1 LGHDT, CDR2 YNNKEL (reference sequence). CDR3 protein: CAISQTSEGEQFF. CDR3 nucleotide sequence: TGTGCCATCAGCCAAACTAGTGAAGGGGAGCAGTTCTTC.

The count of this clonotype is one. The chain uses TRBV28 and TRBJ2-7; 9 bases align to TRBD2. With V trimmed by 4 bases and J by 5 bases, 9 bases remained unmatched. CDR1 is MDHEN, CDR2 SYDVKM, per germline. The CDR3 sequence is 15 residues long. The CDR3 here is CASSSTGTSSHEQYF. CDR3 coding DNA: TGTGCCAGCAGTTCGACCGGGACTAGCAGTCACGAGCAGTACTTC.

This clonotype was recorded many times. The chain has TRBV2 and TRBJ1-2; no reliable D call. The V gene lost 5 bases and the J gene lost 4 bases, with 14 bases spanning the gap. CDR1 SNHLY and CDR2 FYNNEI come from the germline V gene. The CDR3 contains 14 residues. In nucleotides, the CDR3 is TGTGCCAGCAGTCCACCCGGCGGCAGCTATGGCTACACCTTC. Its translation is CASSPPGGSYGYTF.

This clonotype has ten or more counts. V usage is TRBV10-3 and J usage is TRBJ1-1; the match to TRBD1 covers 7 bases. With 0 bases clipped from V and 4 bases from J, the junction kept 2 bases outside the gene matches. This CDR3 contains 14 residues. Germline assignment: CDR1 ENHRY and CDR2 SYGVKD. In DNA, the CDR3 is TGTGCCATCAGTGAGTCGACAGGGCCCACTGAAGCTTTCTTT. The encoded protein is CAISESTGPTEAFF.

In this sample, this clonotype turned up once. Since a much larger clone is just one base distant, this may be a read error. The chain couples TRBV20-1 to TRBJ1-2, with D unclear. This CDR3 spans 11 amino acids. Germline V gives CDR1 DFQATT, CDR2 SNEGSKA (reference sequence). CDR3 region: CSRGGNYGHTF. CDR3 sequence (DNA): TGCAGCCGAGGAGGGAACTATGGCCACACCTTC.

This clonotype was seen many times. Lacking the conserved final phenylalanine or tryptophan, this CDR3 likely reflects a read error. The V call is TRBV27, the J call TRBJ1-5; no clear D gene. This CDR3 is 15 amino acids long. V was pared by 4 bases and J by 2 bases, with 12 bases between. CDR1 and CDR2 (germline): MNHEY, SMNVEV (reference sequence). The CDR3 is CASSSEPLGNQPQHC. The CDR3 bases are TGTGCCAGCAGTTCGGAGCCCCTGGGCAATCAGCCCCAGCATTGT.

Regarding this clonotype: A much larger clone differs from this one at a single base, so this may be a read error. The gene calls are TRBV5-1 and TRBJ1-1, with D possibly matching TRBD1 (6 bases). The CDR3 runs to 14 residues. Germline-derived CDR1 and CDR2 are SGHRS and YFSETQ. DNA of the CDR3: TGCGCCAGCAGCCCAAACAGGGAGAACACTGAAGCTTCCTTT. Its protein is CASSPNRENTEASF.

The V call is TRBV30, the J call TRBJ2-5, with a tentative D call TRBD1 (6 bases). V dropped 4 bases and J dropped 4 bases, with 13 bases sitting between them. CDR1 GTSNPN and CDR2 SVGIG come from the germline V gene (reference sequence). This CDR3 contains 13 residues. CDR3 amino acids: CAWIGRGGETQYF. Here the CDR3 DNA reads TGTGCCTGGATCGGGCGAGGGGGAGAGACCCAGTACTTC.

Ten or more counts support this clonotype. CDR3 nucleotide sequence: TGTGCCAGCAGTTTAATAGAATCATATAGCAATCAGCCCCAGCATTTT. Translated, it gives CASSLIESYSNQPQHF. The chain carries TRBV28 and TRBJ1-5; no firm D call. Trimming stripped 2 bases from V and 0 bases from J, with 11 bases between. The length of the CDR3 is 16 residues. Germline lookup yields CDR1 MDHEN and CDR2 SYDVKM.

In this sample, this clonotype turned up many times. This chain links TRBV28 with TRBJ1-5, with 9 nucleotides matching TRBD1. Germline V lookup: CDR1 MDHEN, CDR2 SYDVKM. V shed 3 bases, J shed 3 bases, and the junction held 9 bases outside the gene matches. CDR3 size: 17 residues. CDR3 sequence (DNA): TGTGCCAGCAGTTTTTTTGGGACAGGGAGCCCCAATCAGCCCCAGCATTTT. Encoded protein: CASSFFGTGSPNQPQHF.

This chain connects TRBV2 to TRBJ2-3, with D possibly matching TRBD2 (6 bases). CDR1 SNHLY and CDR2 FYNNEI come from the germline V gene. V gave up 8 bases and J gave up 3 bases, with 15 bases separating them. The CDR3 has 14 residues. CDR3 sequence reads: CASLIGSTTDTQYF. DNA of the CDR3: TGTGCCAGCCTTATCGGGAGTACGACAGATACGCAGTATTTT.

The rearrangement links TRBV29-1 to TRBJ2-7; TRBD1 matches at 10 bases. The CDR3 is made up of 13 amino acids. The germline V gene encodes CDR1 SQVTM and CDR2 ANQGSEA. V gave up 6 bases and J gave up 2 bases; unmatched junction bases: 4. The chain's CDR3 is CSVGTGDTYEQYF. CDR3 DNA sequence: TGCAGCGTAGGGACAGGGGATACCTACGAGCAGTACTTC.

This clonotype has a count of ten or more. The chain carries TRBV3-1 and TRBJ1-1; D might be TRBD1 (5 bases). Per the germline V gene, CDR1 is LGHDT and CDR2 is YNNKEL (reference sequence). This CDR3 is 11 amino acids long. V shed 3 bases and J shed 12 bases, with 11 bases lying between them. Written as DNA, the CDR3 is TGTGCCAGCAGCCATTCATCAGGGACTTTCTTT. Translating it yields CASSHSSGTFF.

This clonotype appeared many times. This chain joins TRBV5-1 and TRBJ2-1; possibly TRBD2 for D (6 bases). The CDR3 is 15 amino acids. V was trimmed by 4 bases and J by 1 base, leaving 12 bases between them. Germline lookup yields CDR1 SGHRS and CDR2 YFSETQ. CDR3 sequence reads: CASSGGDPSYNEQFF. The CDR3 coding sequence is TGCGCCAGCAGCGGCGGGGATCCATCCTACAATGAGCAGTTCTTC.

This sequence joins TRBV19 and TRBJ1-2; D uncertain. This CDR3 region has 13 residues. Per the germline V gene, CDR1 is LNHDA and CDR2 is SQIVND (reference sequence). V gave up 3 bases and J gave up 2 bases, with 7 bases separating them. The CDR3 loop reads CASSMITNYGYTF. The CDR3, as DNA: TGTGCCAGTAGTATGATAACAAACTATGGCTACACCTTC.

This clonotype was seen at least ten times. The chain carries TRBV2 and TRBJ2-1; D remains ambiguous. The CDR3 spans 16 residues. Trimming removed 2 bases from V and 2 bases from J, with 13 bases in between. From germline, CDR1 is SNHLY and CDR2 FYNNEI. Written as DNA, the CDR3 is TGTGCCAGCAGTGAATTTTCCAGGAAAACCTACAATGAGCAGTTCTTC. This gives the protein CASSEFSRKTYNEQFF.

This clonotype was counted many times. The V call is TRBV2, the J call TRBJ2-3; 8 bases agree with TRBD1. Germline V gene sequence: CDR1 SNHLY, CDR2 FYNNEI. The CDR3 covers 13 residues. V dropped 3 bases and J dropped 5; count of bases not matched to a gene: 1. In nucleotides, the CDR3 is TGTGCCAGCAGTGAGACAGGGGAAGATACGCAGTATTTT. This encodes CASSETGEDTQYF.

For the CDR3, the DNA is TGTGCCAGCAGCTTAAGACGGGACACACAAGAGACCCAGTACTTC. Translating it yields CASSLRRDTQETQYF. This chain links TRBV12-3 or TRBV12-4 with TRBJ2-5; a weak D match, TRBD1 (6 bases). The CDR3 consists of 15 residues. Trimming took off 6 bases at V and 2 bases at J, with 16 bases between the two ends.

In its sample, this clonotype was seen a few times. The CDR3 spells CASTPGTTNTGELFF. In nucleotides, the CDR3 is TGTGCCAGCACACCCGGGACAACGAACACCGGGGAGCTGTTTTTT. V is TRBV28 and J is TRBJ2-2, with TRBD1 as a possible D gene (6 bases). The germline V gene has CDR1 MDHEN and CDR2 SYDVKM. V was shortened by 7 bases and J by 0 bases, with 12 bases between the two germline ends. The CDR3 has 15 amino acids.

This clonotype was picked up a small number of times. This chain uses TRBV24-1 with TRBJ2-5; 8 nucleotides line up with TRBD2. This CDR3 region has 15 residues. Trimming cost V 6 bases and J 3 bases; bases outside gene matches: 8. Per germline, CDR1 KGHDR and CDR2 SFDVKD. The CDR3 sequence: CATSHGRAGEETQYF. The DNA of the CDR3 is TGTGCCACCAGTCACGGGAGGGCGGGGGAAGAGACCCAGTACTTC.

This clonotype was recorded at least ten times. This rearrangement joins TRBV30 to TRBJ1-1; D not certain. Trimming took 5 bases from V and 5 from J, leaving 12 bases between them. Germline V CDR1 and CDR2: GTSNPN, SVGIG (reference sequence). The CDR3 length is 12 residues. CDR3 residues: CAWDTLGTEAFF. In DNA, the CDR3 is TGTGCCTGGGACACCTTGGGGACTGAAGCTTTCTTT.

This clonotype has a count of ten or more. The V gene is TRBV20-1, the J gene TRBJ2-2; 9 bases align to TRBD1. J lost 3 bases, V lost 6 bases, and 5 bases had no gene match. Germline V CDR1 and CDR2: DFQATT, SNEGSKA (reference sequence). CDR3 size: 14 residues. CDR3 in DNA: TGCAGTGCATACGGGACAGGGTACACCGGGGAGCTGTTTTTT. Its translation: CSAYGTGYTGELFF.

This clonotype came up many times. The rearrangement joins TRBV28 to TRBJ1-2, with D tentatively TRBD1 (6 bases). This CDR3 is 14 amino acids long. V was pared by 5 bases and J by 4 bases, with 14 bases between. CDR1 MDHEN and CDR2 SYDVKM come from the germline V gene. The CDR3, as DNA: TGTGCCAGCAGTGTGGGGGCGCGCCTCTATGGCTACACCTTC. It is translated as CASSVGARLYGYTF.